This T cell receptor (beta chain) is drawn from a study of cytomegalovirus exposure and HLA in healthy donors. Worth noting for this clone: The antigen is unknown.

Study-wide results and limits: Several of the most significant clusters appeared, in a later analysis, to be linked to common viral pathogens. Within an earlier analysis, most TCR beta V segments proved productive either about 87% or about 30% of the time. Reported performance of the classifier showed diagnosis of cytomegalovirus status with high specificity and sensitivity. The availability of immune exposure information extended only to CMV serostatus.

The CDR3 contains 16 residues. Trimming removed 0 bases from V and 3 bases from J; junction bases left unmatched: 3. Per germline, CDR1 MNHEY and CDR2 SMNVEV (reference sequence). The PCR made use of 60 Vbeta and 13 Jbeta primers. Measured with immunoSEQ multiplex PCR; TCRdb has only the in-frame clones, and not every one. The repertoire holds over 75,000 clones, 9.4% seen once, with about 5% in the top ten. This chain connects TRBV27 to TRBJ2-1; 9 nucleotides match TRBD2. The sequencing input was PBMCs. This receptor was identified in a man aged 45-65 years in good health and CMV-seropositive. This chain's CDR3 is CASSLSAGGLYNEQFF. CDR3 nucleotides: TGTGCCAGCAGTTTATCGGCGGGAGGGCTCTACAATGAGCAGTTCTTC.